This T cell receptor beta chain comes out of a study of T-cell reconstitution after alpha-beta-depleted transplantation in children. A TCRbeta library incorporating unique molecular identifiers was prepared. One entry per CDR3 protein results from TCRdb running MiXCR on the PCR reads. The sample consists of some 250,000 distinct CDR3 sequences, around 13% of them appearing once. V shed 6 bases, J shed 0 bases, and the junction held 10 bases outside the gene matches. The CDR3 is 16 residues long. Germline CDR1 SEHNR, CDR2 FQNEAQ (reference sequence). This clonotype was found many times. The J gene is TRBJ1-2, the V gene TRBV7-9, with 7 positions matching TRBD1. Sample: PBMCs from the stem cell graft donor, taken from the stem cell graft. This sequence originates from a human donor who donated a stem cell graft to a child with acute lymphoblastic leukemia. The CDR3 loop is CASRSGDRPTNYGYTF. The CDR3 DNA is TGTGCCAGCAGGAGTGGGGACAGACCCACTAACTATGGCTACACCTTC.